This T cell receptor beta chain was retrieved from a study of radiotherapy plus CTLA-4 blockade in lung cancer. Study details: Objective responses occurred in roughly 20% of patients; around 31% had disease control. Regarding the study as a whole: Together with interferon-beta, which increased in serum after radiation, early dynamic changes in blood T cell clones were reportedly the best predictors of response. In blood, tumor-derived TCR clones expanded after radiotherapy plus ipilimumab.

CDR1 is SGHAT and CDR2 is FQDESV in the germline V gene (reference sequence). Trimming pared 5 bases from V and 1 base from J, leaving 14 bases between. This CDR3 is built from 15 residues. The repertoire was sequenced with immunoSEQ multiplex PCR; TCRdb's copy has only in-frame clones and lacks some. The top ten clones hold 2.5% to 3.5% of a sample with about 110,000 clones, approximately 77% of them seen once. To note about this clone: Its antigen is undetermined.

The sequence was obtained from a human donor with non-small cell lung cancer that progressed on radiotherapy plus ipilimumab. Some clones in this sample may be carry-over from other donors' samples. The chain carries TRBV11-1 and TRBJ1-1, with D unclear. Here the sequenced sample was peripheral blood, taken from a patient treated with radiotherapy plus ipilimumab. CDR3 sequence reads: CASSVSAERNTEAFF. Here the CDR3 DNA reads TGTGCCAGCAGCGTCTCGGCTGAAAGGAACACTGAAGCTTTCTTT.